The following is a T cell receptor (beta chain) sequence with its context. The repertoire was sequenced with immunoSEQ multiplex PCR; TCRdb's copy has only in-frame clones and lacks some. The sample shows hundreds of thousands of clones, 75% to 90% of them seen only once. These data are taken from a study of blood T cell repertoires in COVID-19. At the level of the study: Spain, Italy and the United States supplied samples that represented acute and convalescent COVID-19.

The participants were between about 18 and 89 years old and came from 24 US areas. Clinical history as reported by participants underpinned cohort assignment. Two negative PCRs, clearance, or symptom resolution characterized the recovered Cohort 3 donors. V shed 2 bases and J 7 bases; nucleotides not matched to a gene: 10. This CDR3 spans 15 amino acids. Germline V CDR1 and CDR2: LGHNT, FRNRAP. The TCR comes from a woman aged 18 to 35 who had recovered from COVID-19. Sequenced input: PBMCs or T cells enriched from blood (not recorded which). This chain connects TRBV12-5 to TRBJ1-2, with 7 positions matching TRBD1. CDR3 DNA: TGTGCTAGTGGTTTGCAACAGGGGCCCGCGGGTGGCTACACCTTC. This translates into CASGLQQGPAGGYTF.